Following are 11 T cell receptor beta chains from one sample sequenced in a study of blood T cell repertoires in COVID-19. Some clones are missing from TCRdb's copy, which holds only in-frame ones; the method was immunoSEQ multiplex PCR. The data show roughly 95,000 clones, around 80% seen once. The sample was peripheral blood. All receptors derive from a man aged 55 to 69 with acute or convalescent COVID-19.

The chain joins TRBV9 to TRBJ1-4; 8 bases are a match to TRBD1. Germline loops: CDR1 SGDLS, CDR2 YYNGEE. V gave up 4 bases and J gave up 7 bases; unmatched junction bases: 18. The CDR3 totals 18 residues. The CDR3 nucleotides are TGTGCCAGCAGCCCGCAACTCCTTGGACAGGGCGTGAGTGAAAAACTGTTTTTT. Translated: CASSPQLLGQGVSEKLFF.

This chain joins TRBV29-1 and TRBJ2-3; D is possibly TRBD1 (5 bases). V was pared by 0 bases and J by 1 base, with 8 bases between. Germline CDR1 SQVTM, CDR2 ANQGSEA. The CDR3 length is 14 residues. CDR3 coding DNA: TGCAGCGTTGAAGATAGGGGTGGCACAGATACGCAGTATTTT. This encodes CSVEDRGGTDTQYF.

This clone was counted between two and nine times. This chain joins TRBV9 and TRBJ1-2, with 7 bases fitting TRBD1. Unmatched junction bases numbered 9, after V lost 4 bases and J lost 0 bases. The length of the CDR3 is 16 residues. Germline assignment: CDR1 SGDLS and CDR2 YYNGEE. Here the CDR3 DNA reads TGTGCCAGCAGCCTGACAGGGACCACCTCTAACTATGGCTACACCTTC. Protein product: CASSLTGTTSNYGYTF.

This clone came up a few times. The chain joins TRBV9 to TRBJ1-1; TRBD1 is a possible D gene (5 bases). V was shortened by 1 base and J by 4 bases, with 11 bases between the two germline ends. Germline V gene data show CDR1 as SGDLS and CDR2 as YYNGEE. The CDR3 length is 14 residues. DNA of the CDR3: TGTGCCAGCAGCGTATTCGGGGGACCCACTGAAGCTTTCTTT. Translating it yields CASSVFGGPTEAFF.

DNA of the CDR3: TGTGCCAGCATCAGGGACAGGAGATTCACTGAAGCTTTCTTT. Amino acid sequence: CASIRDRRFTEAFF. The rearrangement links TRBV2 to TRBJ1-1; 8 bases map to TRBD1. Per the germline V gene, CDR1 is SNHLY and CDR2 is FYNNEI. Trimming took 7 bases from V and 4 from J; bases not matched to a gene: 8. This CDR3 has 14 residues. The variable domain in full, with the rest retrieved from reference TRBV2 and TRBJ1-1, is EPEVTQTPSHQVTQMGQEVILRCVPISNHLYFYWYRQILGQKVEFLVSFYNNEISEKSEIFDDQFSVERPDGSNFTLKIRSTKLEDSAMYFCASIRDRRFTEAFFGQGTRLTVV.

The chain uses TRBV4-3 and TRBJ2-1, with D perhaps matching TRBD2 (6 bases). The CDR3 is 17 amino acids. Germline V lookup: CDR1 LGHNA, CDR2 YSLEER. The V gene lost 0 bases and the J gene lost 0 bases, with 12 bases spanning the gap. The CDR3 loop is CASSQEGEAGSYNEQFF. The CDR3 nucleotides are TGCGCCAGCAGCCAAGAGGGCGAAGCGGGCTCCTACAATGAGCAGTTCTTC.

This chain links TRBV7-6 with TRBJ2-3; D is perhaps TRBD2 (7 bases). Trimming cost V 5 bases and J 3 bases, with 18 bases left between them. There are 16 residues in the CDR3. In germline, CDR1 is SGHVS, CDR2 FNYEAQ. CDR3 coding DNA: TGTGCCAGCAGCCCAAGGGGGGGATTTGGGACAGATACGCAGTATTTT. Translating gives CASSPRGGFGTDTQYF.

The chain carries TRBV28 and TRBJ2-7; tentatively, D is TRBD2 (7 bases). Trimming removed 3 bases at V and 4 bases at J, with 22 bases between. The CDR3 spans 17 residues. Germline-derived CDR1 and CDR2 are MDHEN and SYDVKM. Written as DNA, the CDR3 is TGTGCCAGCAGTTTGGGAGGGTCAGACTGGGGGCATTACGAGCAGTACGTC. Protein product: CASSLGGSDWGHYEQYV.

This clone was observed a single time. One end of the junction varies from germline; a read error may be responsible. The chain joins TRBV9 to TRBJ2-6; D may be TRBD1 (5 bases). Germline V gene sequence: CDR1 SGDLS, CDR2 YYNGEE. The CDR3 extends over 17 amino acids. The CDR3 sequence: CASSPRGQTSGANVLIF. The CDR3 nucleotides are TGTGCCAGCAGCCCCCGTGGACAAACCTCTGGGGCCAACGTCCTGATTTTC.

CDR3 DNA sequence: TGTGCCAGCAGCGGACGGACAGGAGAGCTCTTTAGTGGCTACACCTTC. Translation: CASSGRTGELFSGYTF. The chain recombines TRBV7-2 with TRBJ1-2, with 7 positions matching TRBD1. The CDR3 sequence is 16 residues long. Looked up from germline, CDR1 is SGHTA and CDR2 is FQGNSA. Germline trimming cut 5 bases from V and 7 bases from J; bases unmatched to any gene: 16. The full variable domain, with the rest looked up from reference TRBV7-2 and TRBJ1-2, is GAGVSQSPSNKVTEKGKDVELRCDPISGHTALYWYRQSLGQGLEFLIYFQGNSAPDKSGLPSDRFSAERTGGSVSTLTIQRTQQEDSAVYLCASSGRTGELFSGYTFGSGTRLTVV.

This clone was detected once. The chain recombines TRBV19 with TRBJ2-5; 11 nucleotides agree with TRBD2. Germline-derived CDR1 and CDR2 are LNHDA and SQIVND (reference sequence). Trimming cost V 9 bases and J 3 bases; bases outside gene matches: 6. This CDR3 is 14 amino acids long. In DNA form, the CDR3 reads TGTGCCAGCCAACTAGCGGGAGCGGAAGAGACCCAGTACTTC. This codes for CASQLAGAEETQYF.